The sequence of this TCR beta chain was determined in a study of tumor-infiltrating lymphocytes in primary liver carcinoma. For the study at large: All patients had surgically resected primary liver carcinoma. Ages ranged from 30 to 69, with HCC or mixed HCC-cholangiocarcinoma.

A constant-region primer served to make TCR beta cDNA from roughly 460 ng total RNA. TCR beta libraries came from three nested multiplex PCR rounds using slightly modified ARM-PCR. TRBV1-TRBV30 forward primers and a C-beta reverse primer were used in the first two PCR rounds, which each ran for approximately 9 cycles. TCRdb recomputed calls from the multiplex PCR reads with MiXCR, one row per CDR3 protein. The table has 310,000 or so distinct CDR3 sequences, 50% to 60% seen once. This CDR3 region has 17 residues. Germline lookup yields CDR1 LGHNA and CDR2 YNFKEQ. Study-wide results and caveats: Relative to tumor region pairs, the tumor-adjacent and tumor-blood pairs showed overlap that was lower.

Comments on this clonotype: Antigen specificity is unknown. The junction departs from the called germline gene at one end, perhaps through a read error.

They got blood RNA out of unsorted whole blood and also pulled out germline DNA. Prior to surgery, roughly 4.4 milliliters of peripheral blood were drawn. This chain connects TRBV4-2 to TRBJ2-1, with 10 positions matching TRBD2. The clonotype was recovered from a woman in her twenties or thirties with primary liver carcinoma and hepatitis B virus infection. The sample consisted of peripheral blood. Written as DNA, the CDR3 is TGTGCCAACAGCCAAGTGCCGACTAGCGGGCCCGAGAATGAGCAGTTCTTC. This translates into CANSQVPTSGPENEQFF.